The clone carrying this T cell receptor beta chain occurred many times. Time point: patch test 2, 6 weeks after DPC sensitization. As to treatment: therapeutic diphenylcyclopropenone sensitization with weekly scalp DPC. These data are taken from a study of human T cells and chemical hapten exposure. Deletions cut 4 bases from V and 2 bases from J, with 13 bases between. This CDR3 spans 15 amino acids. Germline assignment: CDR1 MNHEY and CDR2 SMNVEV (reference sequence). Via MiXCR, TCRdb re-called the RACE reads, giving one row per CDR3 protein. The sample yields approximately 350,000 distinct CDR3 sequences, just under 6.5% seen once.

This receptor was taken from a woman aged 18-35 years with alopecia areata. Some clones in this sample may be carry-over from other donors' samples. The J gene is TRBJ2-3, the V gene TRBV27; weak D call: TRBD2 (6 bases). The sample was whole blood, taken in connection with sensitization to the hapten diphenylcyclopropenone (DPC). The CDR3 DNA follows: TGTGCCAGCAGTTACTACGGGGGAATCACAGATACGCAGTATTTT. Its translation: CASSYYGGITDTQYF.